This T cell receptor (beta chain) derives from a study of cytomegalovirus exposure and HLA in healthy donors. Points from the study as a whole: Reportedly, TCR beta sequences accurately predicted HLA-A and HLA-B alleles in most subjects. A highly shared variant cluster was judged a likely technical artifact.

Regarding this clone: Its antigen is unknown.

13 Jbeta primers and 60 Vbeta primers were used for the PCR. Generated by immunoSEQ multiplex PCR, the TCRdb table keeps only in-frame clones and is missing some. The table has roughly 70,000 clones, about 74% seen once. CMV serostatus data were not documented for this donor. CDR1 is MNHEY and CDR2 is SVGAGI in the germline V gene. This CDR3 has 15 residues. V shed 6 bases and J shed 1 base, with 12 bases lying between them. The chain combines TRBV6-5 with TRBJ2-2, with D possibly TRBD1 on 6 matching bases. Material: PBMCs. The clonotype comes from a human donor in good health. The CDR3 region is CASRQRQVNTGELFF. CDR3 in DNA: TGTGCCAGCAGACAACGACAGGTGAACACCGGGGAGCTGTTTTTT.